This T cell receptor (beta chain) derives from a study of T cells after somatic rescue of genetic block. TCRdb's table, derived via immunoSEQ multiplex PCR, lists solely in-frame clones and lacks some. The sample lists roughly 65,000 clones; 92% were seen once. Trimming removed 0 bases from V and 1 base from J, with 12 bases in between. Germline loops: CDR1 SGHDN, CDR2 FVKESK. The CDR3 contains 16 residues. The source is a man between 35 and 55 years old. The specimen sequenced was peripheral blood mononuclear cells (PBMCs). The rearrangement uses TRBV14 and TRBJ1-1; D is unresolved. The CDR3 region has the DNA TGTGCCAGCAGCCAAGATTACGGGGAGGGGAACACTGAAGCTTTCTTT. Protein sequence: CASSQDYGEGNTEAFF. The full variable domain, rest sourced from reference TRBV14 and TRBJ1-1, is EAGVTQFPSHSVIEKGQTVTLRCDPISGHDNLYWYRRVMGKEIKFLLHFVKESKQDESGMPNNRFLAERTGGTYSTLKVQPAELEDSGVYFCASSQDYGEGNTEAFFGQGTRLTVV.